A selection of T cell receptor beta chains follows, all from one sample in a study of metastatic and nonmetastatic thyroid tumors. MiXCR reprocessed the PCR reads for TCRdb. Here the sample spans some 26,000 clones, approximately 20% being singletons. Input material: adjacent normal tissue. The receptors shown here come from a female donor with papillary thyroid cancer or a benign thyroid nodule (not recorded which). Some clones in this sample may be carry-over from other donors' samples. CDR3s include the opening cysteine and the closing phenylalanine or tryptophan. D genes are given only for firm matches. Where a row states a size, it is once, few, many or the class of an expanded clone; other rows omit it.

d_call j_call clone_size v_call cdr3_nt cdr3_aa
- TRBJ2-3 - TRBV20-1 TGCAGTGCTAAGGATAGAGGTAGCACAGATACGCAGTATTTT CSAKDRGSTDTQYF
- TRBJ1-2 few TRBV28 TGTGTCAGCGGCCGAGGGGTCCGGGGGAACTATGGCTACACCTTC CVSGRGVRGNYGYTF
- TRBJ2-3 many TRBV6-4 TGTGCCAGCAGTGACTCGAACACAGATACGCAGTATTTT CASSDSNTDTQYF
- TRBJ2-6 - TRBV4-1 TGCGCCAGCAGCCAAGCCCTGGCACCTGGGGCCAACGTCCTGACTTTC CASSQALAPGANVLTF
TRBD1 TRBJ2-2 medium-sized TRBV5-1 TGCGCCAGCAGCTGGGGGACAGGGAACACCGGGGAGCTGTTTTTT CASSWGTGNTGELFF
TRBD1 TRBJ1-2 many TRBV28 TGTGCCAGCACCACGGACAGGCTCTATGGCTACACCTTC CASTTDRLYGYTF
- TRBJ1-1 many TRBV20-1 TGCAGTGCTATTACTAGGGTGGCGGTCACTGAAGCTTTCTTT CSAITRVAVTEAFF
- TRBJ1-1 medium-sized TRBV11-2 TGTGCCAGCAGCTTAGATCAGGGTACTGAAGCTTTCTTT CASSLDQGTEAFF
- TRBJ2-1 - TRBV20-1 TGCAGTGCTCGCGTGAGGACAAATGGGCAGTTCTTC CSARVRTNGQFF
- TRBJ1-4 - TRBV28 TGTGCCATCACTACTGGGGTGGAAAAACTGTTTTTT CAITTGVEKLFF
TRBD1 TRBJ1-2 medium-sized TRBV6-1 TGTGCCAGCAGTGTGAGGACAGGGGAGTATGGCTACACCTTC CASSVRTGEYGYTF
- TRBJ2-1 medium-sized TRBV27 TGTGCCAGCAGTTCCGGGAGAGGGTACAATGAGCAGTTCTTC CASSSGRGYNEQFF
- TRBJ2-1 many TRBV18 TGTGCCAGCTCACCATCTCTCAGGGACAATGAGCAGTTCTTC CASSPSLRDNEQFF
- TRBJ2-2 many TRBV20-1 TGCAGTGCTAGAGATTTGCTCGACGTCGGGAACACCGGGGAGCTGTTTTTT CSARDLLDVGNTGELFF
- TRBJ2-6 many TRBV20-1 TGCAGTGCTAGGCACAGGGTCTCTGGGGCCAACGTCCTGACTTTC CSARHRVSGANVLTF
TRBD2 TRBJ2-1 - TRBV6-1 TGTGCCAGCAGAGGACTAGCGGGAGGTGGTAATGAGCAGTTCTTC CASRGLAGGGNEQFF
TRBD2 TRBJ2-3 many TRBV7-2 TGTGCCAGCTCCCCGGGACTAACGGTGGCGGATACGCAGTATTTT CASSPGLTVADTQYF
- TRBJ1-5 few TRBV19 TGTGCCAGTAGGACCAACCGGGACAAGCAGTCCCAGCATTTT CASRTNRDKQSQHF
- TRBJ1-4 many TRBV28 TGTGCCAGCTCTTCCCCGGGCAGGGTAGGGGAAAAACTGTTTTTT CASSSPGRVGEKLFF
TRBD1 TRBJ2-2 - TRBV20-1 TGCAGTGCTAGTGGACAGGGCAACACCGGGGAGCTGTTTTTT CSASGQGNTGELFF
- TRBJ2-1 medium-sized TRBV2 TGTGCCAGCAAACGGACATCCTACAATGAGCAGTTCTTC CASKRTSYNEQFF
- TRBJ1-6 many TRBV2 TGTGCCAGCAGTCTCCGTCTGGGGGCCCCCCGCGATAATTCACCCCTCCACTTT CASSLRLGAPRDNSPLHF
TRBD1 TRBJ2-7 medium-sized TRBV19 TGTGCCAGTAGTTCTGAGGACAGGGGAGCCTACGAGCAGTACTTC CASSSEDRGAYEQYF
TRBD2 TRBJ2-3 many TRBV30 TGTGCCTGGAGTGTACATGTTTTAAGGCGGGAGGGCACAGATACGCAGTATTTT CAWSVHVLRREGTDTQYF
- TRBJ2-7 large TRBV13 TGTGCCAGCAGCACCAGGGCGCTGGACTACGAGCAGTACTTC CASSTRALDYEQYF
- TRBJ1-1 medium-sized TRBV6-4 TGTGCCAGCAGTGTTCCATTCGGACAGACAAACACTGAAGCTTTCTTT CASSVPFGQTNTEAFF
- TRBJ2-7 many TRBV4-3 TGCGCCAGCAGCCAAGAGGACTACTCTACCTACGAGCAGTACTTC CASSQEDYSTYEQYF
TRBD1 TRBJ1-2 many TRBV7-8 TGTGCCAGCAGTCCGACAGGGCTTAATGGCTACACCTTC CASSPTGLNGYTF
TRBD1 TRBJ1-4 - TRBV28 TGTGCCAGCAGTACTAACCTTCCGGGACAGCTATCCAGAAAACTGGTTTTT CASSTNLPGQLSRKLVF
- TRBJ1-4 many TRBV28 TGTGCCAGCTCTGGCGAAAAACTGTTTTTT CASSGEKLFF
- TRBJ1-2 medium-sized TRBV7-9 TGTGCCAGCAGCTCCTCAGGGGCGGACTATGGCTACACCTTC CASSSSGADYGYTF
- TRBJ2-7 - TRBV20-1 TGCAGTGCTAGAGTCCACAGGGGAGGAGAGCAGTACTTC CSARVHRGGEQYF
TRBD2 TRBJ2-2 - TRBV15 TGTGCCACCAGCAGAGATAAAGGACTAGCGGGACTCACCGGTGAGCTGTTTTTT CATSRDKGLAGLTGELFF
- TRBJ2-2 few TRBV12-3/TRBV12-4 TGTGCCAGCAGTCATTCTAATTCCGGGGAGCTGTTTTTT CASSHSNSGELFF
TRBD1 TRBJ2-7 many TRBV18 TGTGCCAGCTCCGGGACAGCTACCTCCTACGAGCAGTACTTC CASSGTATSYEQYF
TRBD2 TRBJ2-7 many TRBV3-1 TGTGCCAGCAGCCACCGATCCCGTTTAGCGGGAGGCTACGAGCAGTACTTC CASSHRSRLAGGYEQYF
- TRBJ2-1 many TRBV20-1 TGCAGTGGCGCGGTTTCGGGTCCTTCTGAGCAGTTCTTC CSGAVSGPSEQFF
- TRBJ1-2 - TRBV7-9 TGTGCCAGCAGCTTAACCGCTACTAACTATGGCTACACCTTC CASSLTATNYGYTF
TRBD1 TRBJ2-1 - TRBV11-1 TGTGCCAGCAGCTTAGGGCCGGGACAGGGTAGGGCCAATGAGCAGTTCTTC CASSLGPGQGRANEQFF
- TRBJ2-1 many TRBV5-4 TGTGCCAGCAGCTTGAGGCCTGGGGATGAGCAGTTCTTC CASSLRPGDEQFF
- TRBJ1-2 many TRBV7-6 TGTGCCAGCAGCTACCATGAGGGCAATGGCTACACCTTC CASSYHEGNGYTF
- TRBJ1-5 many TRBV6-2/TRBV6-3 TGTGCCAGCAGTTACTCGGTAACCCAGCCCCAGCATTTT CASSYSVTQPQHF
- TRBJ2-2 few TRBV6-6 TGTGCCAGCAGTTACGCATTCGGATACACCGGGGAGCTGTTTTTT CASSYAFGYTGELFF
- TRBJ1-2 - TRBV19 TGTGCCAGTAGTTCCCCGTGGGGGCAGGCCTATGGCTACACCTTC CASSSPWGQAYGYTF
TRBD1 TRBJ1-2 few TRBV10-3 TGTGCCATCTTCGCCGGGACAGGGGGCTCCGAACTGGACGGCTACACCTTC CAIFAGTGGSELDGYTF
- TRBJ1-2 - TRBV11-2 TGTGCCAGCAGCTTCGGAGGGGGCTATGGCTACACCTTC CASSFGGGYGYTF
- TRBJ2-7 - TRBV27 TGTGCCAGCAGTAAGAACAGGGTACTCTCCTACGAGCAGTACTTC CASSKNRVLSYEQYF
- TRBJ1-1 medium-sized TRBV27 TGTGCCAGCGGGGTTGGCAGGAGCAGAATGAACACTGAAGCTTTCTTT CASGVGRSRMNTEAFF
TRBD1 TRBJ2-7 - TRBV9 TGTGCCAGCAGCGTAGAGGACAGGGGGCGCGAGCAGTACTTC CASSVEDRGREQYF
TRBD1 TRBJ2-1 - TRBV19 TGTGCCAGTAGTATACCCTCCCGACAGGGCCGGGTTGATGAGCAGTTCTTC CASSIPSRQGRVDEQFF